Below, one T cell receptor beta chain is given with its context. TCRdb re-called the 5' RACE reads and shows each CDR3 protein once, DNA omitted. The table for this sample gives approximately 380,000 distinct CDR3 sequences. This sample was taken from a study of T cells expressing NK-cell markers. The sequenced sample consisted of blood T cells: a sorted CD56 or NKG2C T cell subset, CD4+ or CD8+ T cells, or bulk PBMC T cells (not recorded which). The receptor was isolated from a man aged 18 to 69 in good health.

The CDR3 sequence: CATSREGTSIGVEQFF. The genes are TRBV15 and TRBJ2-1; as DNA is missing, the TRBD2 call by TCRdb cannot be tested. The CDR3 length is 16 residues. Per germline, CDR1 LNHNV and CDR2 YYDKDF (reference sequence).